Listed below are T cell receptor beta chains from one sample, sequenced in a study of control samples from healthy donors and cancer patients. TCRdb's copy holds only in-frame clones and misses some; the assay was immunoSEQ multiplex PCR. The repertoire has 120,000 or so clones, more than 75% of them found once; the top ten carry about 8.7%. The specimen sequenced was blood. These receptors were obtained from a man aged 40-55 years in good health. CDR3s include the opening cysteine and the closing phenylalanine or tryptophan. The D gene is left open where the match is weak. Part of the rows lack a size; the others show once, few, many or a class for expanded clones.

>19|.|TRBD1|TRBV4-3|TRBJ2-1
TGCGCCAGCAGCCCATACTACTTTGCGGGGACAGGGGGCCGGAATGAGCAGTTCTTC
CASSPYYFAGTGGRNEQFF
>15|once|.|TRBV4-3|TRBJ2-1
TGCGCCAGCAGCCAAGGGACTGGAGGGCCCAATGAGCAGTTCTTC
CASSQGTGGPNEQFF
>14|.|.|TRBV2|TRBJ2-5
TGTGCCAGCAGTGAAGAGCCGGTCCAAGAGACCCAGTACTTC
CASSEEPVQETQYF
>14|.|.|TRBV5-6|TRBJ2-2
TGTGCCAGCAGCTGGGCTATGAACACCGGGGAGCTGTTTTTT
CASSWAMNTGELFF
>14|.|TRBD1|TRBV5-1|TRBJ1-4
TGCGCCAGCAGCTTGGGAGGGGGCTATGAAAAACTGTTTTTT
CASSLGGGYEKLFF
>12|.|.|TRBV6-2/TRBV6-3|TRBJ1-1
TGTGCCAGCAGTTACTTGGGGGCGAGAGCTTTCTTT
CASSYLGARAFF
>18|.|TRBD1|TRBV7-9|TRBJ1-2
TGTGCCAGCAGCTCACGATTACTCTTACCGGGACAGGGTGGTGGCTACACCTTC
CASSSRLLLPGQGGGYTF
>15|.|.|TRBV11-3|TRBJ2-3
TGTGCCAGCAGCTTTCGCGAGGGCCCCACAGATACGCAGTATTTT
CASSFREGPTDTQYF
>14|.|TRBD1|TRBV18|TRBJ2-3
TGTGCCAGCTCGGAGACAGGGGCCGAAGATACGCAGTATTTT
CASSETGAEDTQYF
>15|.|.|TRBV18|TRBJ1-5
TGTGCCAGCTCTGTCGGTGGGGCCAGCAATCAGCCCCAGCATTTT
CASSVGGASNQPQHF
>14|.|TRBD1|TRBV6-5|TRBJ2-1
TGTGCCAGCAGTTACGGTTCAGGGGGCAAAAAGCAGTTCTTC
CASSYGSGGKKQFF
>14|.|.|TRBV4-3|TRBJ1-4
TGCGCCAGCAGCCCTGGAGATGGGGTTAGAAAACTGTTTTTT
CASSPGDGVRKLFF
>17|once|TRBD2|TRBV11-2|TRBJ2-1
TGTGCCAGCAGCTTAGTCTCTGCGGGGGGCACCTACAATGAGCAGTTCTTC
CASSLVSAGGTYNEQFF
>15|few|TRBD1|TRBV19|TRBJ1-2
TGTGCCAGTAGTACTCCCGGGACAGGGAACTATGGCTACACCTTC
CASSTPGTGNYGYTF
>17|.|TRBD1|TRBV14|TRBJ2-7
TGTGCCAGCAGCCAAGGCCTAAGACAGGGGATAACCTACGAGCAGTACTTC
CASSQGLRQGITYEQYF
>15|.|.|TRBV5-6|TRBJ2-3
TGTGCCAGCAGCTTGGCTTGGGACTTCACAGATACGCAGTATTTT
CASSLAWDFTDTQYF
>15|.|TRBD1|TRBV7-8|TRBJ2-2
TGTGCCAGCAGCCGAGACAGGGGGGACACCGGGGAGCTGTTTTTT
CASSRDRGDTGELFF
>15|.|.|TRBV3-1/TRBV3-2|TRBJ1-5
TGTGCCAGCAGCCGGGGAGGGTATGGCAATCAGCCCCAGCATTTT
CASSRGGYGNQPQHF
>13|once|TRBD1|TRBV10-1|TRBJ1-2
TGCGCCAGCAGTGCCGGACAGGGGTTTGGCTACACCTTC
CASSAGQGFGYTF
>13|.|.|TRBV7-2|TRBJ1-1
TGTGCCAGCAGCTTATCCAGGAACACTGAAGCTTTCTTT
CASSLSRNTEAFF
>15|.|.|TRBV4-1|TRBJ1-2
TGCGCCAGCAGCCCGTCCCCGCGAGGCGGTGATGGCTACACCTTC
CASSPSPRGGDGYTF
>15|.|TRBD1|TRBV7-3|TRBJ2-3
TGTGCCAGCAGCAGGGACAGGGGGCACACAGATACGCAGTATTTT
CASSRDRGHTDTQYF
>13|.|.|TRBV5-6|TRBJ2-7
TGTGCCAGCAGCATCAGGGGCGACTACGAGCAGTACTTC
CASSIRGDYEQYF
>15|.|.|TRBV18|TRBJ1-2
TGTGCCAGCTCACCCCCTTTAGGGCGCAACTATGGCTACACCTTC
CASSPPLGRNYGYTF
>15|.|.|TRBV5-4|TRBJ1-1
TGTGCCAGCACATTGTGGGAGAGGGAGAACACTGAAGCTTTCTTT
CASTLWERENTEAFF
>15|.|TRBD2|TRBV4-1|TRBJ2-4
TGCGCCAGCAGCCGCTGGACTAGCGGTGGGAACATTCAGTACTTC
CASSRWTSGGNIQYF
>14|.|.|TRBV7-9|TRBJ1-1
TGTGCCAGCAGCTTAGCAGGGGCAGACACTGAAGCTTTCTTT
CASSLAGADTEAFF
>18|.|.|TRBV7-9|TRBJ1-2
TGTGCCAGCAGCTTAGTCCGTGACAGTCGATCTTGGGACTATGGCTACACCTTC
CASSLVRDSRSWDYGYTF
>18|.|TRBD2|TRBV4-1|TRBJ2-3
TGCGCCAGCAGCCAAGGACGACTAGCGGGGGGCTACACAGATACGCAGTATTTT
CASSQGRLAGGYTDTQYF
>14|.|.|TRBV9|TRBJ1-3
TGTGCCAGCAGCGACGTGGACCTAGGAAACACCATATATTTT
CASSDVDLGNTIYF
>16|.|TRBD2|TRBV6-5|TRBJ2-5
TGTGCCAGCAGTTACTTGACTAGCGGGGGGGCGGAGACCCAGTACTTC
CASSYLTSGGAETQYF
>17|.|TRBD1|TRBV28|TRBJ2-6
TGTGCCAGCACCCCCCAGGGGGTCCTGTTTGGGGCCAACGTCCTGACTTTC
CASTPQGVLFGANVLTF
>11|few|.|TRBV13|TRBJ1-2
TGTGCCAGCAGCTTCCGATATGGCTACACCTTC
CASSFRYGYTF
>15|.|TRBD2|TRBV10-2|TRBJ2-3
TGCGCCAGCAGTGAGTCTCCGGGGGGAACAGATACGCAGTATTTT
CASSESPGGTDTQYF
>15|.|.|TRBV21-1|TRBJ1-2
TGTGCCAGCAGCACACGACACCAAGCTAACTATGGCTACACCTTC
CASSTRHQANYGYTF